The 8 T cell receptor beta chains given below trace back to one sample, sequenced in a study of blood T cell repertoires in COVID-19. Sequencing used immunoSEQ multiplex PCR; TCRdb keeps in-frame clones, though not all of them. This sample has nearly 300,000 clones, with about 91% found just once. Material for sequencing was peripheral blood. These receptors all come from a woman in her 30s who had recovered from COVID-19.

This clone has a single count. This chain uses TRBV5-1 with TRBJ1-4, with 8 bases that match TRBD1. J was trimmed by 0 bases and V by 5 bases; bases with no gene match: 9. Germline loops: CDR1 SGHRS, CDR2 YFSETQ. This CDR3 comprises 17 residues. The CDR3 coding sequence is TGCGCCAGCAGATCTTGGACAGGGCCGACAACTAATGAAAAACTGTTTTTT. Translation: CASRSWTGPTTNEKLFF.

This chain connects TRBV5-4 to TRBJ1-1; 10 positions match TRBD1. Germline V gene lookup returns CDR1 SGHNT and CDR2 YYREEE (reference sequence). This CDR3 has 14 amino acids. The trim removed 3 bases at V and 4 bases at J, leaving 3 bases unmatched. CDR3 amino acids: CASSSTGGGTEAFF. The CDR3 nucleotides read TGTGCCAGCAGCTCGACAGGGGGCGGCACTGAAGCTTTCTTT.

V gene TRBV9 combines with J gene TRBJ2-6; D might be TRBD1 (6 bases). Germline CDR1 SGDLS, CDR2 YYNGEE. V was trimmed by 3 bases and J by 0 bases, leaving 16 bases between them. The CDR3 is made up of 18 amino acids. CDR3 nucleotides: TGTGCCAGCAGCGGAGCAGGACAGCCGAGCTCTGGGGCCAACGTCCTGACTTTC. Its translation is CASSGAGQPSSGANVLTF. The variable domain in full, completed from reference TRBV9 and TRBJ2-6, reads DSGVTQTPKHLITATGQRVTLRCSPRSGDLSVYWYQQSLDQGLQFLIQYYNGEERAKGNILERFSAQQFPDLHSELNLSSLELGDSALYFCASSGAGQPSSGANVLTFGAGSRLTVL.

The chain couples TRBV27 to TRBJ2-7, with D perhaps matching TRBD1 (6 bases). The CDR3 extends over 14 amino acids. Germline V CDR1 and CDR2: MNHEY, SMNVEV (reference sequence). The V end lost 6 bases, the J end lost 6 bases, and 18 bases lay between the germline ends. CDR3 sequence reads: CASSRTDGASEQYF. CDR3 coding DNA: TGTGCCAGCAGCAGGACAGATGGGGCCTCCGAGCAGTACTTC.

In DNA form, the CDR3 reads TGTGCCAGCTCCCCCCAGGGGGTGGAAAAACTGTTTTTT. Its translation: CASSPQGVEKLFF. The rearrangement uses TRBV12-3 or TRBV12-4 and TRBJ1-4, with 7 bases identical to TRBD1. The CDR3 is made up of 13 amino acids. V shed 8 bases, J shed 8 bases, and the junction held 8 bases outside the gene matches.

This chain links TRBV7-3 with TRBJ1-1, with a tentative D call TRBD1 (5 bases). Trimming stripped 1 base from V and 4 bases from J, with 16 bases between. Germline V gene lookup returns CDR1 SGHTA and CDR2 FQGTGA. The CDR3 extends over 16 amino acids. The CDR3: CASSLMAATGSTEAFF. The CDR3 DNA reads as TGTGCCAGCAGCTTAATGGCCGCCACAGGTAGCACTGAAGCTTTCTTT. The full variable domain, completed using reference TRBV7-3 and TRBJ1-1, is GAGVSQTPSNKVTEKGKYVELRCDPISGHTALYWYRQSLGQGPEFLIYFQGTGAADDSGLPNDRFFAVRPEGSVSTLKIQRTERGDSAVYLCASSLMAATGSTEAFFGQGTRLTVV.

The CDR3 coding sequence is TGTGCCAGCTCCCCGGGACAGGGGGAGAATCAGCCCCAGCATTTT. It translates to CASSPGQGENQPQHF. The chain uses TRBV18 and TRBJ1-5; 11 bases fit TRBD1. The length of the CDR3 is 15 residues. From germline, CDR1 is KGHSH and CDR2 LQKENI. V lost 6 bases and J lost 4; bases outside the gene matches: 5.

This sequence joins TRBV19 and TRBJ1-1, with D possibly TRBD1 on 5 matching bases. Trimming stripped 7 bases from V and 5 bases from J, with 14 bases between. This CDR3 spans 13 amino acids. Looked up from germline, CDR1 is LNHDA and CDR2 is SQIVND (reference sequence). The CDR3 nucleotides read TGTGCCAGTACCCACCCCCGGGGGACTGAAGCTTTCTTT. Translating gives CASTHPRGTEAFF.